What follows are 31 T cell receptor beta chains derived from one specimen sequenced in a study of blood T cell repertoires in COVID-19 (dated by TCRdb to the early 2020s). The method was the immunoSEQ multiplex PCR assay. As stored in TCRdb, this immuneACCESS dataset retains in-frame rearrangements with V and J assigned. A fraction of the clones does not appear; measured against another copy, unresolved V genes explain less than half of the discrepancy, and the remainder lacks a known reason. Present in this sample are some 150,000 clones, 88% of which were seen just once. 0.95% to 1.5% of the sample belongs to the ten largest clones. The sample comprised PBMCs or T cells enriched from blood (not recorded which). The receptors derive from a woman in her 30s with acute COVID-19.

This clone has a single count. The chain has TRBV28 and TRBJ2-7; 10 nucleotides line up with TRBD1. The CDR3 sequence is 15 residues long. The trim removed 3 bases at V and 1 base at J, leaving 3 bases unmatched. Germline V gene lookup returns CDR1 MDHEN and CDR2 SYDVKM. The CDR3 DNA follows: TGTGCCAGCAGTTTGGGGACAGGGGTATCCTACGAGCAGTACTTC. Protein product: CASSLGTGVSYEQYF.

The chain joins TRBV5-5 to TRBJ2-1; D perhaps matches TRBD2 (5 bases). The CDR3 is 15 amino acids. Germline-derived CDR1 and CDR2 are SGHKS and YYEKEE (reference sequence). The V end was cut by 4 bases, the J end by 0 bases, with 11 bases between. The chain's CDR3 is CASSRLGSSYNEQFF. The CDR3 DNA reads TGTGCCAGCAGCCGCTTAGGGAGCTCCTACAATGAGCAGTTCTTC.

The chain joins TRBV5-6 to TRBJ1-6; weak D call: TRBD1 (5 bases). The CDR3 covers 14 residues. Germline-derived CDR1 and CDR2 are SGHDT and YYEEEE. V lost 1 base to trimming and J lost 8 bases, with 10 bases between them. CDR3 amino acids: CASSLSGVDSPLHF. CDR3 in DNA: TGTGCCAGCAGCTTGTCGGGGGTCGATTCACCCCTCCACTTT.

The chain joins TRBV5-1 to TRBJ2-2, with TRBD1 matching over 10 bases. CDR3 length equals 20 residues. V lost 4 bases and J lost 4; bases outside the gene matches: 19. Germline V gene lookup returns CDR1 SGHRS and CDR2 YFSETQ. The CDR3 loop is CASSRFETGGVMVGTGELFF. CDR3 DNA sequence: TGCGCCAGCAGCCGATTTGAGACAGGGGGCGTGATGGTGGGCACCGGGGAGCTGTTTTTT.

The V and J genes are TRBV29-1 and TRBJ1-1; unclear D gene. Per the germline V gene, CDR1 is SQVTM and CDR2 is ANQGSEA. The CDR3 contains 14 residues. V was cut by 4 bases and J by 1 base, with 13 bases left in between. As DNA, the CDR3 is TGCAGCGTTGCGTTCTGGGCGAGGAACACTGAAGCTTTCTTT. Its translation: CSVAFWARNTEAFF.

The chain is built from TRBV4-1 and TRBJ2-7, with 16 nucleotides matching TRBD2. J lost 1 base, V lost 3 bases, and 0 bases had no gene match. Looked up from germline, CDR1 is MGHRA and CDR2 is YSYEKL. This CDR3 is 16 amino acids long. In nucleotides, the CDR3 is TGCGCCAGCAGCCAGGGACTAGCGGGAGGGTCCTACGAGCAGTACTTC. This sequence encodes CASSQGLAGGSYEQYF.

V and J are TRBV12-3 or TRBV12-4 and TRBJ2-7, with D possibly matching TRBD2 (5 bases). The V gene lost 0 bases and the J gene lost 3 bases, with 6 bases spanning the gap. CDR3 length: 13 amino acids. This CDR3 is CASSLASGYEQYF. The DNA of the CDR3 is TGTGCCAGCAGTTTAGCAAGCGGCTACGAGCAGTACTTC.

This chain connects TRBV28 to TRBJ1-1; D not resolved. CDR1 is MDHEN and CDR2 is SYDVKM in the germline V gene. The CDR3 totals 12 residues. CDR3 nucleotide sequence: TGTGCTTTATACGGTGTGGACACTGAAGCTTTCTTT. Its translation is CALYGVDTEAFF.

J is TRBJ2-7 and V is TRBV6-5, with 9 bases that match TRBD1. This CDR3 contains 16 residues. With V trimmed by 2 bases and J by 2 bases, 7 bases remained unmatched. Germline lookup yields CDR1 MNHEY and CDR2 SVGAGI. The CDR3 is CASSYNPGTGTYEQYF. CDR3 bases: TGTGCCAGCAGTTACAATCCCGGGACAGGGACCTACGAGCAGTACTTC.

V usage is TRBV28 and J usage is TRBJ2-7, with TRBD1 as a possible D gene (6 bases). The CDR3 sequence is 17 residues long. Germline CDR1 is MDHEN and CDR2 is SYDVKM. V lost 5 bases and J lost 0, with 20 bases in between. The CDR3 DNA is TGTGCCAGCAGTCTTGTCCCTAAGGGACATAGCTCCTACGAGCAGTACTTC. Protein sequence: CASSLVPKGHSSYEQYF.

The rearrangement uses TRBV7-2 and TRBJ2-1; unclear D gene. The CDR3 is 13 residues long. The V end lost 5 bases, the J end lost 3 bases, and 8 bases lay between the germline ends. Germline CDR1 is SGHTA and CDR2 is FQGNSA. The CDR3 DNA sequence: TGTGCCAGCAGCCCCTCCTACTACAATGAGCAGTTCTTC. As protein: CASSPSYYNEQFF.

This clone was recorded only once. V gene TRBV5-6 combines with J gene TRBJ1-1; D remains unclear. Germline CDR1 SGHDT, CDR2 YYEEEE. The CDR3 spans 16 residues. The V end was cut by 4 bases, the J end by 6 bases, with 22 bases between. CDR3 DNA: TGTGCCAGCAGCCCCTTCAAGAGCCGGGTTCAGTCTGAAGCTTTCTTT. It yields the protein CASSPFKSRVQSEAFF. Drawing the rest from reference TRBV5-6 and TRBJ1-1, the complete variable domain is DAGVTQSPTHLIKTRGQQVTLRCSPKSGHDTVSWYQQALGQGPQFIFQYYEEEERQRGNFPDRFSGHQFPNYSSELNVNALLLGDSALYLCASSPFKSRVQSEAFFGQGTRLTVV.

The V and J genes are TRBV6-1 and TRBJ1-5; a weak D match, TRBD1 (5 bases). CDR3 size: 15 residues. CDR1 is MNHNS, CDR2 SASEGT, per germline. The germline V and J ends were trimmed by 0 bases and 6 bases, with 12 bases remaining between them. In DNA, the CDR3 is TGTGCCAGCAGTGAAGCGGGGGGTTCCGGTCAGCCCCAGCATTTT. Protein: CASSEAGGSGQPQHF.

In nucleotides, the CDR3 is TGTGCCAGCAGCTCCGGGACAGGGGGCCCCGATTCACCCCTCCACTTT. Translated: CASSSGTGGPDSPLHF. The chain carries TRBV5-4 and TRBJ1-6, with 12 bases matching TRBD1. The CDR3 is 16 residues long. Germline V CDR1 and CDR2: SGHNT, YYREEE (reference sequence). The J segment lost 8 bases and the V segment lost 3 bases, leaving 6 bases of the junction unmatched. Combining the CDR3 with reference TRBV5-4 and TRBJ1-6 gives the whole variable domain ETGVTQSPTHLIKTRGQQVTLRCSSQSGHNTVSWYQQALGQGPQFIFQYYREEENGRGNFPPRFSGLQFPNYSSELNVNALELDDSALYLCASSSGTGGPDSPLHFGNGTRLTVT.

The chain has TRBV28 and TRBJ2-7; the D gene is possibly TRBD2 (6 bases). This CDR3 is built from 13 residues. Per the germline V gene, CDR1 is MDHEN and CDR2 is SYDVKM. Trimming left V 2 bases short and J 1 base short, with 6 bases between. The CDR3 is CASSLGLSYEQYF. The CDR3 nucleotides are TGTGCCAGCAGTTTAGGACTATCCTACGAGCAGTACTTC.

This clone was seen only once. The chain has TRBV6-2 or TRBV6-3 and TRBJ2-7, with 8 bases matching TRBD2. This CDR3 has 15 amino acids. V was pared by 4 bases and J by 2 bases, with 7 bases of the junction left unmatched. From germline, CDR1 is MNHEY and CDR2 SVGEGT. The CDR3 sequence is CASSWGQAGAYEQYF. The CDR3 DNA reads TGTGCCAGCAGTTGGGGACAAGCGGGAGCCTACGAGCAGTACTTC.

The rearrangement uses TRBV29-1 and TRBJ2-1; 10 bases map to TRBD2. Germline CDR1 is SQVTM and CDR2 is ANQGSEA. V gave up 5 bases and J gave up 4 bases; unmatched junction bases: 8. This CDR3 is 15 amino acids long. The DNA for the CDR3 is TGCAGCGTTTCGGTTTGGACTAGCGGTTACAATGAGCAGTTCTTC. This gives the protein CSVSVWTSGYNEQFF.

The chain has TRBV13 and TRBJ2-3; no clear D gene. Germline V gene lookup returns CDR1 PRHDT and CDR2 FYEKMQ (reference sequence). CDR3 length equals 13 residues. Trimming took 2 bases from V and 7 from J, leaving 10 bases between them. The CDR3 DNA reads TGTGCCAGCAGCTTACTTGGCAGAAATACGCAGTATTTT. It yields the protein CASSLLGRNTQYF.

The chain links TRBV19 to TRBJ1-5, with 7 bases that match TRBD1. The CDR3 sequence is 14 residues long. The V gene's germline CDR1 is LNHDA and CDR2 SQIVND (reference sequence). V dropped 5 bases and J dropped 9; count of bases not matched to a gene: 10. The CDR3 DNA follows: TGTGCCAGTAGTGTACCAACAGGGGCCGCGCCCCAGCATTTT. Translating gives CASSVPTGAAPQHF.

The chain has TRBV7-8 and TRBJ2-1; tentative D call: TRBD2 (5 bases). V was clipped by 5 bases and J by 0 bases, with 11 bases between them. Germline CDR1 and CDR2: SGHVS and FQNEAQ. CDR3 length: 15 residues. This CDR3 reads CASSLQRVSYNEQFF. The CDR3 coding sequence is TGTGCCAGCAGCCTCCAGAGGGTCTCCTACAATGAGCAGTTCTTC.

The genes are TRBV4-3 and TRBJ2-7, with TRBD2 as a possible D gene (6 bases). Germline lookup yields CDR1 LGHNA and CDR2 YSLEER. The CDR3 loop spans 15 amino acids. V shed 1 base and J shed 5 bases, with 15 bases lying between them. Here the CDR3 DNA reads TGCGCCAGCAGCCAAGTATGGGGAGGCGGCAACGAGCAGTACTTC. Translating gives CASSQVWGGGNEQYF.

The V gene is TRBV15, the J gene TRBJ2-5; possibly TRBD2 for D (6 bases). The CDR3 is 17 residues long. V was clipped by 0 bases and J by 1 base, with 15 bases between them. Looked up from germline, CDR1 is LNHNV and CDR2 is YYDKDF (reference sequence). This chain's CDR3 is CATSRDFPGVIQETQYF. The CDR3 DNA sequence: TGTGCCACCAGCAGAGATTTTCCGGGGGTGATCCAAGAGACCCAGTACTTC.

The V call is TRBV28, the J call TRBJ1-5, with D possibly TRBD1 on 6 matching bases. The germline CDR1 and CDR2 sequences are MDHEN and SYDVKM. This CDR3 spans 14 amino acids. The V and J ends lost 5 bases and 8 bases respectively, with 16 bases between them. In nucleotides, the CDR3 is TGTGCCAGCAGTCCCACAACAGGGATTGAGCCCCAGCATTTT. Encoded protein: CASSPTTGIEPQHF.

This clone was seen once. The CDR3 is CASSLAGQGYNEQFF. As DNA, the CDR3 is TGTGCCAGCAGCTTAGCGGGACAGGGCTACAATGAGCAGTTCTTC. V and J are TRBV13 and TRBJ2-1; 9 nucleotides agree with TRBD1. The germline gives CDR1 PRHDT, CDR2 FYEKMQ (reference sequence). Trimming cost V 1 base and J 3 bases; bases outside gene matches: 1. This CDR3 has 15 amino acids. The full variable domain, its missing parts supplied by reference TRBV13 and TRBJ2-1, is AAGVIQSPRHLIKEKRETATLKCYPIPRHDTVYWYQQGPGQDPQFLISFYEKMQSDKGSIPDRFSAQQFSDYHSELNMSSLELGDSALYFCASSLAGQGYNEQFFGPGTRLTVL.

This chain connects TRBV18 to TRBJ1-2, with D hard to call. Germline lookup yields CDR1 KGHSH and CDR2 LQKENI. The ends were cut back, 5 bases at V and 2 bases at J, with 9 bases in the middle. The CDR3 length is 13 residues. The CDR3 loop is CASSDGSNYGYTF. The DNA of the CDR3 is TGTGCCAGCTCAGACGGGAGCAACTATGGCTACACCTTC.

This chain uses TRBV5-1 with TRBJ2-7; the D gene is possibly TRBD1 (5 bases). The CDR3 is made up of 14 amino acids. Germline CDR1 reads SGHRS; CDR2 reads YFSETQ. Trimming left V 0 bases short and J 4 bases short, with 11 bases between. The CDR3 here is CASSLGTQSYEQYF. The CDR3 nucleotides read TGCGCCAGCAGCTTGGGGACACAGAGTTACGAGCAGTACTTC.

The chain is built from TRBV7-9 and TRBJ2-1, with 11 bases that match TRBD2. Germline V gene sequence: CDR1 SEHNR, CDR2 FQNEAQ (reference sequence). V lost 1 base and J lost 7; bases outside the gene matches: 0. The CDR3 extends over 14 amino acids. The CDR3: CASSLVAGGNEQFF. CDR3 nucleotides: TGTGCCAGCAGCTTAGTAGCGGGAGGGAATGAGCAGTTCTTC.

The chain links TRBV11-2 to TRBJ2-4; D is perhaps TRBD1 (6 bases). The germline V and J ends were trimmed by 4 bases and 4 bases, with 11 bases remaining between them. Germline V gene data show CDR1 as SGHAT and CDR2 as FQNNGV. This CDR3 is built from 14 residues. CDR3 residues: CASSSLTGKNIQYF. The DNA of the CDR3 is TGTGCCAGCAGCTCACTAACAGGGAAAAACATTCAGTACTTC.

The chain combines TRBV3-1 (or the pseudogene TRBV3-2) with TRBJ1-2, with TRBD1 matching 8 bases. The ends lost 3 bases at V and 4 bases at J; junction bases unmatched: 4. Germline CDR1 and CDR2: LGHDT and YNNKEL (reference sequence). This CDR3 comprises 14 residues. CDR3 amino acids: CASSHLDRGYGYTF. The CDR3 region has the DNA TGTGCCAGCAGCCATCTAGACAGGGGCTATGGCTACACCTTC.

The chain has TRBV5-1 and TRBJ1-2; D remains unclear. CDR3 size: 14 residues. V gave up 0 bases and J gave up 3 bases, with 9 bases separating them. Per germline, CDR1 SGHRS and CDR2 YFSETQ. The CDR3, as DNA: TGCGCCAGCAGCTTGGGCGGACTGGACTATGGCTACACCTTC. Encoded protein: CASSLGGLDYGYTF.

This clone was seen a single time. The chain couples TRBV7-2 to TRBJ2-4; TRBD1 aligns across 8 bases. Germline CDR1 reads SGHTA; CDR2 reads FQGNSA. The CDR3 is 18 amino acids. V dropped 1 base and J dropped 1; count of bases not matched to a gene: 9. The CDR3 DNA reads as TGTGCCAGCAGCTTAGTGGCCGGACAGGGAACCGCCAAAAACATTCAGTACTTC. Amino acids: CASSLVAGQGTAKNIQYF.